This T cell receptor beta chain was identified during a study of blood T cell repertoires in COVID-19. In the study overall: Material from acute and convalescent COVID-19 was sourced from the United States, Italy and Spain.

Original handling: For nucleated cells, counts were estimated from reference gene primer amplification. The assay was immunoSEQ multiplex PCR, and TCRdb's table has in-frame clones only and misses some. V and J calls and clone size are as listed in that table; D and trimming were resolved from the DNA. This sample has approximately 300,000 clones, with 90% found just once. The CDR3 spans 15 residues. Germline CDR1 is LGHNA and CDR2 is YSLEER. V lost 0 bases, J lost 3 bases, and 12 bases lay in between. Enrollment of patients from Seattle took place during active infection, with longitudinal follow-up.

This sequence joins TRBV4-3 and TRBJ2-7; tentative D call: TRBD1 (6 bases). The TCR was taken from a woman aged 40-49 years with COVID-19, enrolled during active disease. The sequencing input was peripheral blood. CDR3: CASSQDMAGDYEQYF. CDR3 sequence (DNA): TGCGCCAGCAGCCAAGATATGGCAGGGGACTACGAGCAGTACTTC.